The 27 T cell receptor beta chains listed next were all sequenced from one sample in a study of cytomegalovirus exposure and HLA in healthy donors. The PCR was carried out with 60 Vbeta primers and 13 Jbeta primers. Clones were sequenced by immunoSEQ multiplex PCR, and TCRdb holds only the in-frame ones, with some missing. The table lists nearly 300,000 clones, 86% of them singletons. The sequenced material came from PBMCs. These receptor sequences come from a man aged 35 to 55 in good health and CMV-seropositive.

The chain couples TRBV9 to TRBJ2-2, with 10 bases aligning to TRBD2. CDR1 and CDR2 from the germline V gene are SGDLS and YYNGEE. Germline trimming cut 0 bases from V and 5 bases from J; bases unmatched to any gene: 4. The CDR3 runs 16 residues. The CDR3 loop reads CASSVALAGDTGELFF. The CDR3 coding sequence is TGTGCCAGCAGCGTAGCGCTAGCGGGAGATACCGGGGAGCTGTTTTTT.

The chain recombines TRBV7-9 with TRBJ2-2; TRBD1 matches 7 bases. Germline trimming cut 5 bases from V and 2 bases from J; bases unmatched to any gene: 8. Germline assignment: CDR1 SEHNR and CDR2 FQNEAQ (reference sequence). The CDR3 totals 16 residues. CDR3 residues: CASSKEGAGNTGELFF. CDR3 coding DNA: TGTGCCAGCAGCAAAGAGGGGGCGGGCAACACCGGGGAGCTGTTTTTT.

This clone appeared once. The chain links TRBV5-1 to TRBJ2-7, with TRBD2 matching 13 bases. This CDR3 spans 16 amino acids. V gave up 0 bases and J gave up 4 bases; unmatched junction bases: 4. Germline V gives CDR1 SGHRS, CDR2 YFSETQ. The CDR3 protein is CASSLGGLAGEYEQYF. CDR3 nucleotide sequence: TGCGCCAGCAGCTTGGGCGGACTAGCGGGAGAATACGAGCAGTACTTC.

This chain connects TRBV7-3 to TRBJ2-5; 13 bases agree with TRBD2. The CDR3 totals 15 residues. J lost 3 bases, V lost 5 bases, and 3 bases had no gene match. In germline, CDR1 is SGHTA, CDR2 FQGTGA. The CDR3 coding sequence is TGTGCCAGCAGCATGACTAGCGGGAGGAAAGAGACCCAGTACTTC. Translated: CASSMTSGRKETQYF. The full variable domain, with the rest looked up from reference TRBV7-3 and TRBJ2-5, is GAGVSQTPSNKVTEKGKYVELRCDPISGHTALYWYRQSLGQGPEFLIYFQGTGAADDSGLPNDRFFAVRPEGSVSTLKIQRTERGDSAVYLCASSMTSGRKETQYFGPGTRLLVL.

The chain links TRBV29-1 to TRBJ2-7, with 11 positions matching TRBD1. The germline V gene encodes CDR1 SQVTM and CDR2 ANQGSEA. This CDR3 is 13 amino acids long. Unmatched junction bases numbered 3, after V lost 8 bases and J lost 0 bases. The CDR3 here is CSCGQGASYEQYF. The CDR3 coding sequence is TGCAGCTGCGGACAGGGGGCCTCCTACGAGCAGTACTTC.

The rearrangement joins TRBV7-9 to TRBJ2-5, with 8 bases identical to TRBD1. The CDR3 is 15 residues long. Germline CDR1 reads SEHNR; CDR2 reads FQNEAQ (reference sequence). V was pared by 1 base and J by 1 base, with 2 bases of the junction left unmatched. CDR3 DNA sequence: TGTGCCAGCAGCTTAGGGGACAGGCTCCAAGAGACCCAGTACTTC. Translating gives CASSLGDRLQETQYF.

J is TRBJ1-3 and V is TRBV2, with 9 bases aligning to TRBD1. The junction had 15 bases not matched to a gene; V was cut back by 6 bases and J by 0 bases. CDR3 length equals 19 residues. Per germline, CDR1 SNHLY and CDR2 FYNNEI. The CDR3: CASRPGTGRRGTSGNTIYF. CDR3 nucleotides: TGTGCCAGCAGGCCCGGGACAGGGAGAAGGGGAACCTCTGGAAACACCATATATTTT.

V gene TRBV27 combines with J gene TRBJ2-2; 11 bases are a match to TRBD2. Germline CDR1 is MNHEY and CDR2 is SMNVEV (reference sequence). This CDR3 has 19 amino acids. With V trimmed by 2 bases and J by 5 bases, 13 bases remained unmatched. Here the CDR3 DNA reads TGTGCCAGCAGTTTACCCCCCTCTCGGACTAGCGGGTTAACCGGGGAGCTGTTTTTT. Amino acid sequence: CASSLPPSRTSGLTGELFF.

The chain links TRBV28 to TRBJ2-1, with 9 nucleotides matching TRBD1. The CDR3 contains 17 residues. Germline V CDR1 and CDR2: MDHEN, SYDVKM. The V and J ends lost 4 bases and 8 bases, in that order; junction bases with no gene match: 15. CDR3 DNA sequence: TGTGCCAGCAGTTCGCTCCCCCGGGACAGGGTCTATGATGAGCAGTTCTTC. Encoded protein: CASSSLPRDRVYDEQFF. Using reference TRBV28 and TRBJ2-1 for the parts outside the CDR3, the full variable domain is DVKVTQSSRYLVKRTGEKVFLECVQDMDHENMFWYRQDPGLGLRLIYFSYDVKMKEKGDIPEGYSVSREKKERFSLILESASTNQTSMYLCASSSLPRDRVYDEQFFGPGTRLTVL.

CDR3 loop: CASSWTGRNTGELFF. CDR3 DNA: TGTGCCAGCAGCTGGACAGGGCGGAACACCGGGGAGCTGTTTTTT. The V call is TRBV14, the J call TRBJ2-2, with 8 bases that match TRBD1. The V gene end was trimmed by 5 bases and the J gene end by 1 base; junction bases not matched to a gene: 3. This CDR3 spans 15 amino acids. CDR1 is SGHDN, CDR2 FVKESK, per germline.

This clone showed up just a few times. The J gene is TRBJ1-1, the V gene TRBV18; D remains unclear. The CDR3 runs to 14 residues. Germline lookup yields CDR1 KGHSH and CDR2 LQKENI. Deletions cut 2 bases from V and 1 base from J, with 8 bases between. CDR3 sequence reads: CASSPMFQNTEAFF. The CDR3 nucleotides are TGTGCCAGCTCACCAATGTTCCAGAACACTGAAGCTTTCTTT.

The count of this clone is one. The chain has TRBV4-2 and TRBJ1-2; D perhaps matches TRBD1 (5 bases). The V end was cut by 0 bases, the J end by 3 bases, with 11 bases between. The CDR3 spans 15 residues. Germline values: CDR1 LGHNA, CDR2 YNFKEQ. In nucleotides, the CDR3 is TGTGCCAGCAGCCAAGAAGCGGGGGGGGACTATGGCTACACCTTC. Translation: CASSQEAGGDYGYTF.

The sample holds one count of this clone. The chain links TRBV27 to TRBJ2-7; D possibly corresponds to TRBD1 (6 bases). Germline CDR1 is MNHEY and CDR2 is SMNVEV (reference sequence). Trimming shortened V by 4 bases and J by 2 bases, and 12 bases separated the two germline ends. The CDR3 covers 14 residues. The CDR3 bases are TGTGCCAGCAGTTCCAGACAGGTTACCTACGAGCAGTACTTC. Its translation: CASSSRQVTYEQYF.

The J gene is TRBJ2-7, the V gene TRBV4-1; a possible D gene is TRBD1 (5 bases). The length of the CDR3 is 16 residues. V was trimmed by 0 bases and J by 0 bases, leaving 12 bases between them. Per germline, CDR1 MGHRA and CDR2 YSYEKL. CDR3 DNA sequence: TGCGCCAGCAGCCAAGAGATAGGGGTGAGCTCCTACGAGCAGTACTTC. It encodes CASSQEIGVSSYEQYF.

This rearrangement joins TRBV4-2 to TRBJ2-7; D is possibly TRBD2 (5 bases). There are 14 residues in the CDR3. Per germline, CDR1 LGHNA and CDR2 YNFKEQ. V lost 4 bases and J lost 2, with 12 bases in between. CDR3 sequence reads: CASSPGVGTYEQYF. The DNA of the CDR3 is TGTGCCAGCAGCCCCGGGGTGGGCACCTACGAGCAGTACTTC.

About this clone itself: An end of the junction differs from the germline gene, which may be a read error. The J gene is TRBJ1-2, the V gene TRBV7-7, with 7 bases matching TRBD1. The CDR3 has 13 residues. The germline V gene has CDR1 SSHAT and CDR2 FNYEAQ (reference sequence). In DNA, the CDR3 is TGTGCTAGCAGCCCGGGGACAGCTTATGGCTACACCTTC. It is translated as CASSPGTAYGYTF.

The chain carries TRBV2 and TRBJ2-3; 8 bases are a match to TRBD2. V gave up 7 bases and J gave up 2 bases; unmatched junction bases: 20. CDR3 size: 19 residues. Germline V gene sequence: CDR1 SNHLY, CDR2 FYNNEI. CDR3 in DNA: TGTGCCAGCATAGGTCGTGGGGGTAGCGGGATAATGTCCACAGATACGCAGTATTTT. Translated: CASIGRGGSGIMSTDTQYF.

This chain uses TRBV7-9 with TRBJ2-7; TRBD1 aligns across 7 bases. In germline, CDR1 is SEHNR, CDR2 FQNEAQ (reference sequence). This CDR3 spans 13 amino acids. V lost 4 bases and J lost 4; bases outside the gene matches: 4. CDR3 residues: CASSWDSQYEQYF. The CDR3 bases are TGTGCCAGCAGCTGGGACAGTCAATACGAGCAGTACTTC.

The chain links TRBV28 to TRBJ2-7; a weak D match, TRBD2 (5 bases). The germline gives CDR1 MDHEN, CDR2 SYDVKM. V was clipped by 3 bases and J by 3 bases, with 12 bases between them. This CDR3 spans 14 amino acids. CDR3 loop: CASSFIRTYYEQYF. CDR3 DNA sequence: TGTGCCAGCAGTTTCATAAGGACTTACTACGAGCAGTACTTC.

The rearrangement uses TRBV5-1 and TRBJ1-1; no clear D gene. The V end lost 5 bases, the J end lost 5 bases, and 13 bases lay between the germline ends. Germline V CDR1 and CDR2: SGHRS, YFSETQ. The CDR3 consists of 13 residues. The CDR3 nucleotides are TGCGCCAGCAGTTTTGGACGGGGAACTGAAGCTTTCTTT. Protein sequence: CASSFGRGTEAFF.

This chain links TRBV19 with TRBJ2-1, with 12 positions matching TRBD2. V gave up 5 bases and J gave up 6 bases; unmatched junction bases: 5. This CDR3 region has 15 residues. The germline V gene has CDR1 LNHDA and CDR2 SQIVND (reference sequence). In DNA form, the CDR3 reads TGTGCCAGTAGTGCACGACTAGCGGGAGCCAATGAGCAGTTCTTC. Residues: CASSARLAGANEQFF.

The genes are TRBV6-1 and TRBJ1-6, with D perhaps matching TRBD1 (6 bases). The ends were cut back, 2 bases at V and 10 bases at J, with 15 bases in the middle. The CDR3 runs 15 residues. CDR1 MNHNS and CDR2 SASEGT come from the germline V gene. This CDR3 is CASSESAGVGSPLHF. CDR3 in DNA: TGTGCCAGCAGTGAATCGGCAGGGGTAGGATCACCCCTCCACTTT.

The chain recombines TRBV4-3 with TRBJ2-5, with D perhaps TRBD2 (7 bases). Deletions cut 0 bases from V and 2 bases from J, with 19 bases between. The CDR3 consists of 18 residues. Germline V gene lookup returns CDR1 LGHNA and CDR2 YSLEER. The CDR3 DNA reads TGCGCCAGCAGCCAAGACTGGGGGCTAGCGGCAACTCAAGAGACCCAGTACTTC. Its translation is CASSQDWGLAATQETQYF.

The rearrangement links TRBV2 to TRBJ1-1; 7 bases agree with TRBD1. The germline CDR1 and CDR2 sequences are SNHLY and FYNNEI. With V trimmed by 9 bases and J by 10 bases, 20 bases remained unmatched. This CDR3 has 15 amino acids. Here the CDR3 DNA reads TGTGCCAGTCAACCGAACCGACAGGGTGGAATTGGAGCTTTCTTT. Its translation: CASQPNRQGGIGAFF.

The chain links TRBV7-9 to TRBJ1-5; D unresolved. Germline values: CDR1 SEHNR, CDR2 FQNEAQ (reference sequence). The V end lost 0 bases, the J end lost 7 bases, and 25 bases lay between the germline ends. The CDR3 is 19 residues long. This CDR3 is CASSLAPRDQRGYGQPQHF. CDR3 coding DNA: TGTGCCAGCAGCTTAGCGCCGAGGGATCAAAGAGGATACGGCCAGCCCCAGCATTTT.

This clone was seen more than once but under ten times. This chain joins TRBV25-1 and TRBJ2-3, with 13 bases matching TRBD2. V trimming: 9 bases; J trimming: 4 bases; junction bases outside the gene matches: 4. This CDR3 region has 14 residues. Germline-derived CDR1 and CDR2 are MGHDK and SYGVNS. In nucleotides, the CDR3 is TGTGCCAGGGCGGGACTAGCGGGATCAGATACGCAGTATTTT. It specifies CARAGLAGSDTQYF. Full variable domain (outside the CDR3, taken from reference TRBV25-1 and TRBJ2-3): EADIYQTPRYLVIGTGKKITLECSQTMGHDKMYWYQQDPGMELHLIHYSYGVNSTEKGDLSSESTVSRIRTEHFPLTLESARPSHTSQYLCARAGLAGSDTQYFGPGTRLTVL.

The sample holds a few counts of this clone. The chain recombines TRBV5-6 with TRBJ2-7; 8 positions match TRBD1. J gave up 7 bases and V 4 bases, and 7 bases lay outside the gene matches. There are 13 residues in the CDR3. CDR1 is SGHDT, CDR2 YYEEEE, per germline. CDR3 nucleotide sequence: TGTGCCAGCAGCCGCGTGCGGACAGGGGAGCAGTACTTC. Protein sequence: CASSRVRTGEQYF.